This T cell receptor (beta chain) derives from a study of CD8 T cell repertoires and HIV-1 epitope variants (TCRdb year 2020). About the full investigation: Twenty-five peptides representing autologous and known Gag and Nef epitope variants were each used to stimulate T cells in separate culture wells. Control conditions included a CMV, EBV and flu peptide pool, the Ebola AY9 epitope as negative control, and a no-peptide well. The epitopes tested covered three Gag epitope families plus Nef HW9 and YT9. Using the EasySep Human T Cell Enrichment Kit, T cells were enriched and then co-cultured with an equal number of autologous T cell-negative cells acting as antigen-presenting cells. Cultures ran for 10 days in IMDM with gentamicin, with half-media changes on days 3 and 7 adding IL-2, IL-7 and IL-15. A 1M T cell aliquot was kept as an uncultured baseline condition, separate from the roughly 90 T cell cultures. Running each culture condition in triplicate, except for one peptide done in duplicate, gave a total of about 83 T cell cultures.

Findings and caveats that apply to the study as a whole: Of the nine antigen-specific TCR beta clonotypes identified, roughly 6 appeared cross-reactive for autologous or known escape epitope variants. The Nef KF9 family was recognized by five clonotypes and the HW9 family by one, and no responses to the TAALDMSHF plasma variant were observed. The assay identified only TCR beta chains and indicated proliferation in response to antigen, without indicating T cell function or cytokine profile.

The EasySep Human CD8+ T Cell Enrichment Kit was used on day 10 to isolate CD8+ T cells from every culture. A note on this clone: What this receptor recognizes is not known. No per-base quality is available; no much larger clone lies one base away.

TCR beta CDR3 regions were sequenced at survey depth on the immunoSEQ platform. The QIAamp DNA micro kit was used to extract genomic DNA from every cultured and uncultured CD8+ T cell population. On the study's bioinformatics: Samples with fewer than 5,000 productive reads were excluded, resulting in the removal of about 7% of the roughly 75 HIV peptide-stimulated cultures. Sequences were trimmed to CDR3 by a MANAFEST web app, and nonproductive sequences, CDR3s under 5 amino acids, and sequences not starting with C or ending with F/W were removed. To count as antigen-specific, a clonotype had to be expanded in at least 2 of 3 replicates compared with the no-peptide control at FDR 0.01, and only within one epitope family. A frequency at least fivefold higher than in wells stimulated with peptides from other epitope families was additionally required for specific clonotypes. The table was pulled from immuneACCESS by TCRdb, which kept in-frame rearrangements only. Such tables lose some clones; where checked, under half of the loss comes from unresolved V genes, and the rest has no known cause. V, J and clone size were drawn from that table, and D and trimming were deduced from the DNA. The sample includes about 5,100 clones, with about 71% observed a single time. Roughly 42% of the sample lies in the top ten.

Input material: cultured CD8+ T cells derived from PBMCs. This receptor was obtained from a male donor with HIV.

The CDR3 protein: CASSSDSYEQYF. The sequenced DNA is TGTGCCAGTAGTTCGGACAGCTACGAGCAGTACTTC. The chain employs TRBV19 and TRBJ2-7, with TRBD1 perhaps the D gene, on 6 matching bases. CDR1 is given as LNHDA and CDR2 as SQIVND, both from the germline V gene (reference sequence). V sheds 5 bases and J sheds 3 bases, leaving 8 bases between their ends. The CDR3 sequence holds 12 residues, the cysteine and phenylalanine included. CDR3 DNA is the only sequence kept; it has 36 bases, read in frame from the first base. Outside the CDR3, residues come from the reference TRBV19 and TRBJ2-7 proteins, so the full variable domain is: DGGITQSPKYLFRKEGQNVTLSCEQNLNHDAMYWYRQDPGQGLRLIYYSQIVNDFQKGDIAEGYSVSREKKESFPLTVTSAQKNPTAFYLCASSSDSYEQYFGPGTRLTVT.